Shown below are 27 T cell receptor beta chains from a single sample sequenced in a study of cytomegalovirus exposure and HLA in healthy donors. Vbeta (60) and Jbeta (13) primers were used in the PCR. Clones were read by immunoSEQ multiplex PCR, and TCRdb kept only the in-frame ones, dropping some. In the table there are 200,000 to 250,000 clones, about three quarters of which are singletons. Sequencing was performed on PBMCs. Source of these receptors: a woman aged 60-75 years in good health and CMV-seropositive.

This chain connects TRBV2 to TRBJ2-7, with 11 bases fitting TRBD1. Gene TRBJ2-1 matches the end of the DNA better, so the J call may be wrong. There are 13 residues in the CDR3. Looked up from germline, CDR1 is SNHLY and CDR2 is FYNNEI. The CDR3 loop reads CASGDRGYNEQFF. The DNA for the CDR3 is TGTGCCAGTGGGGACAGGGGGTACAATGAGCAGTTCTTC.

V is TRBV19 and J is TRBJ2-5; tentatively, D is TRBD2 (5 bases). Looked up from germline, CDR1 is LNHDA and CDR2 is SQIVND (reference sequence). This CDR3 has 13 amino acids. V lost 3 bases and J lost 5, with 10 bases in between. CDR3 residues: CASSIEGLETQYF. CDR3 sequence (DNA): TGTGCCAGTAGTATCGAGGGCTTGGAGACCCAGTACTTC.

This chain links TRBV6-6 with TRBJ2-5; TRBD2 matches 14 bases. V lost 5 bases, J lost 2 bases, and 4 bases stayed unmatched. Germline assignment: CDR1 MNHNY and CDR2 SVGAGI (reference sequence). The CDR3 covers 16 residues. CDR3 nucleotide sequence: TGTGCCAGCAGTCAGACTAGCGGGGGGGGACAAGAGACCCAGTACTTC. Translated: CASSQTSGGGQETQYF.

For the CDR3, the DNA is TGTGCCATCAGTGAGTCGTATAGCAATCAGCCCCAGCATTTT. Translated, it gives CAISESYSNQPQHF. This chain uses TRBV10-3 with TRBJ1-5; D call uncertain. The CDR3 is 14 residues long. Looked up from germline, CDR1 is ENHRY and CDR2 is SYGVKD. V lost 0 bases to trimming and J lost 0 bases, with 3 bases between them.

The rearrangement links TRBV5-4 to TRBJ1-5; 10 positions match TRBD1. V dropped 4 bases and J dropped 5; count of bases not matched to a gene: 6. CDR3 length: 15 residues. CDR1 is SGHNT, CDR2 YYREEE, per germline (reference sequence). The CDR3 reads CASSRDRGFDQPQHF. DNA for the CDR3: TGTGCCAGCAGCCGGGACAGGGGATTTGATCAGCCCCAGCATTTT.

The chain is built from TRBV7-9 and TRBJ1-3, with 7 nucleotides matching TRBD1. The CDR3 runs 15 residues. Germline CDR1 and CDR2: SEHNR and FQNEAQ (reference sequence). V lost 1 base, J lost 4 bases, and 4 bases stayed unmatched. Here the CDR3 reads CASSLEGGEGNTIYF. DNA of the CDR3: TGTGCCAGCAGCTTAGAAGGGGGCGAAGGAAACACCATATATTTT.

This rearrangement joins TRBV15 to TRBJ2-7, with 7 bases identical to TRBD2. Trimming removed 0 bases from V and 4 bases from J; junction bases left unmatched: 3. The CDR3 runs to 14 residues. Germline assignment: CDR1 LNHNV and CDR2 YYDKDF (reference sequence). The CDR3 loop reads CATSRDGGEYEQYF. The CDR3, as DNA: TGTGCCACCAGCAGAGATGGGGGGGAGTACGAGCAGTACTTC.

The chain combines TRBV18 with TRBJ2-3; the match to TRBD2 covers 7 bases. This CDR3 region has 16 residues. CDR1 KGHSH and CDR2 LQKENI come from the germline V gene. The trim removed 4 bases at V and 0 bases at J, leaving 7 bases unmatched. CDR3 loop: CASSLAGGTSTDTQYF. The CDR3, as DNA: TGTGCCAGCTCACTGGCCGGGGGGACTAGCACAGATACGCAGTATTTT.

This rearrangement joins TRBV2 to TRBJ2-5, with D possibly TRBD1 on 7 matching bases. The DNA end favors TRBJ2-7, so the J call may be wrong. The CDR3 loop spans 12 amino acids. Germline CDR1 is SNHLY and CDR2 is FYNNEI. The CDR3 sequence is CASRPGGNEQYF. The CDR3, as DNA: TGTGCCAGCAGGCCAGGGGGGAACGAGCAGTACTTC.

The CDR3 loop is CASTLTGAVQPQHF. As DNA, the CDR3 is TGTGCCAGTACCTTGACAGGGGCGGTTCAGCCCCAGCATTTT. The J gene is TRBJ1-5, the V gene TRBV19, with 8 bases aligning to TRBD1. This CDR3 contains 14 residues. V lost 7 bases to trimming and J lost 6 bases; unmatched junction nucleotides: 8. The germline V gene has CDR1 LNHDA and CDR2 SQIVND (reference sequence).

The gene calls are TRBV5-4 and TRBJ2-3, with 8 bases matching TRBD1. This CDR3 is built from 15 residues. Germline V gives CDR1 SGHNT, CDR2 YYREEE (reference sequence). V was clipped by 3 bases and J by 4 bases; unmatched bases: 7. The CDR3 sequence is CASSYTDRAPDTQYF. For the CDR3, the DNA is TGTGCCAGCAGCTATACGGACAGGGCGCCAGATACGCAGTATTTT.

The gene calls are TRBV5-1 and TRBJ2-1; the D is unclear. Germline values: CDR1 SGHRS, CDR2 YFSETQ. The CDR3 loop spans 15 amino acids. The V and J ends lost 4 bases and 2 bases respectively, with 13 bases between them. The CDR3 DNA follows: TGCGCCAGCAGCCTCCCGTTACAACCCTACAATGAGCAGTTCTTC. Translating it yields CASSLPLQPYNEQFF. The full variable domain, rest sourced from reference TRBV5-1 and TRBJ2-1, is KAGVTQTPRYLIKTRGQQVTLSCSPISGHRSVSWYQQTPGQGLQFLFEYFSETQRNKGNFPGRFSGRQFSNSRSEMNVSTLELGDSALYLCASSLPLQPYNEQFFGPGTRLTVL.

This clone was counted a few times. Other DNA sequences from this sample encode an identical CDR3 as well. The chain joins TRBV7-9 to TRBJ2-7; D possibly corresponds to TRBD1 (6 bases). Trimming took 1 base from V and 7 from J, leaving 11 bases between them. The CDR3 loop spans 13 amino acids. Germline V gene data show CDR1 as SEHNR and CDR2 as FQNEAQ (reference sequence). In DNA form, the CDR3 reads TGTGCCAGCAGCTTAGTGGGGGCGCGGGAGCAGTACTTC. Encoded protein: CASSLVGAREQYF.

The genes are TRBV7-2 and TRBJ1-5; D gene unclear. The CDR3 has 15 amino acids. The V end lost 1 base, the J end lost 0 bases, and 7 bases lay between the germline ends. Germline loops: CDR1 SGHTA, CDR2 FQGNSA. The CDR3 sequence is CASSLVQNSNQPQHF. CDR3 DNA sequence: TGTGCCAGCAGCTTAGTACAGAATAGCAATCAGCCCCAGCATTTT.

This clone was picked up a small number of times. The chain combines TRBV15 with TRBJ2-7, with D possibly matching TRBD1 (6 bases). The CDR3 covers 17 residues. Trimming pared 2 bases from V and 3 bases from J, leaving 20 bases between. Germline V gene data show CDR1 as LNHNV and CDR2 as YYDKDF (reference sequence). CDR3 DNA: TGTGCCACCAGCAGACCAATTGGGACAAGAGGGTACTACGAGCAGTACTTC. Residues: CATSRPIGTRGYYEQYF.

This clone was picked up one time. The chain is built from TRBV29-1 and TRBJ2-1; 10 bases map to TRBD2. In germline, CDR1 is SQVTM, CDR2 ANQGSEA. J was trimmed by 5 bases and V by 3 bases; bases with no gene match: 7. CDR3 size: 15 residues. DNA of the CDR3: TGCAGCGTTGAGTCTAGCGGGGGTACTCACAATGAGCAGTTCTTC. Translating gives CSVESSGGTHNEQFF.

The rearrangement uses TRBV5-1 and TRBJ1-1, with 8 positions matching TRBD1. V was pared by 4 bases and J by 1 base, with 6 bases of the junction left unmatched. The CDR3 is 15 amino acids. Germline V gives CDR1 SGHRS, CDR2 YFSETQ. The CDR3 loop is CASSSLGTGNTEAFF. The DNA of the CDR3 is TGCGCCAGCAGCAGTCTTGGGACAGGGAACACTGAAGCTTTCTTT.

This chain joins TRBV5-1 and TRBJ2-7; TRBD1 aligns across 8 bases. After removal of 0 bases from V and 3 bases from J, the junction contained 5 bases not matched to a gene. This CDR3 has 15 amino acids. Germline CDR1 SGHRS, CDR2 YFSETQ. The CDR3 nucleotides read TGCGCCAGCAGCTTGGTGCCAGGGGGCCACTACGAGCAGTACTTC. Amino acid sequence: CASSLVPGGHYEQYF.

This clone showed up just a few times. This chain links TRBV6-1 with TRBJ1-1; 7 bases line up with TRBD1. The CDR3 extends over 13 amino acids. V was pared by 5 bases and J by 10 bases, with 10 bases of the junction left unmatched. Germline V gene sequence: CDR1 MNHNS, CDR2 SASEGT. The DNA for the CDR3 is TGTGCCAGCAGTACTGGACAGGACCCCCGAGCTTTCTTT. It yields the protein CASSTGQDPRAFF.

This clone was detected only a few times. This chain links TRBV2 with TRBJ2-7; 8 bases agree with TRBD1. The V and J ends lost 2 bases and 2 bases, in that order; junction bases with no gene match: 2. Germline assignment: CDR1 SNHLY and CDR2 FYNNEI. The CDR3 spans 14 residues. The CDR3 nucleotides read TGTGCCAGCAGTGAATCACAGGGGGCCTACGAGCAGTACTTC. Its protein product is CASSESQGAYEQYF.

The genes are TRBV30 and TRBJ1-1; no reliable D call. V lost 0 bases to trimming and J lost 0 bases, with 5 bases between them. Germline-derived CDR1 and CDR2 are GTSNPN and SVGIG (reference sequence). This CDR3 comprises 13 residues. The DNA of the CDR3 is TGTGCCTGGAGTGTTACAATGAACACTGAAGCTTTCTTT. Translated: CAWSVTMNTEAFF.

For the CDR3, the DNA is TGTGCCAGCACCGATCCCCAGGGGTACGAGCAGTACTTC. Translating gives CASTDPQGYEQYF. This sequence joins TRBV6-1 and TRBJ2-7; possible D gene TRBD1, 6 bases. The CDR3 covers 13 residues. Germline CDR1 and CDR2: MNHNS and SASEGT. V gave up 7 bases and J gave up 4 bases, with 14 bases separating them.

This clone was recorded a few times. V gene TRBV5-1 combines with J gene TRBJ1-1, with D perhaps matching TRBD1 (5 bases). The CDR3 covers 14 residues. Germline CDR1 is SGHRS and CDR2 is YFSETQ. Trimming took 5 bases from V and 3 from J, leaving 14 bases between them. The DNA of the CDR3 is TGCGCCAGCAGAGATCAGGGTGGGGACACTGAAGCTTTCTTT. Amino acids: CASRDQGGDTEAFF.

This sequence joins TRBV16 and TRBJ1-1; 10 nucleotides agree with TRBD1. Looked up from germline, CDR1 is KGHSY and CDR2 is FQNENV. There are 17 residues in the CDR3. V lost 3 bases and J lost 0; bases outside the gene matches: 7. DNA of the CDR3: TGTGCCAGCAGCCATCCGGACAGGGGGTACATGAACACTGAAGCTTTCTTT. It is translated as CASSHPDRGYMNTEAFF.

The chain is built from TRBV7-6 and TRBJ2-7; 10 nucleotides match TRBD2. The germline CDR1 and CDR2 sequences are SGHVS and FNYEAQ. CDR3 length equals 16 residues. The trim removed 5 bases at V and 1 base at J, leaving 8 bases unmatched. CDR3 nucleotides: TGTGCCAGCAGCCTCTACTTACTAGCGGGATCCTACGAGCAGTACTTC. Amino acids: CASSLYLLAGSYEQYF. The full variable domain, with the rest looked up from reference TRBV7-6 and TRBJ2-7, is GAGVSQSPRYKVTKRGQDVALRCDPISGHVSLYWYRQALGQGPEFLTYFNYEAQQDKSGLPNDRFSAERPEGSISTLTIQRTEQRDSAMYRCASSLYLLAGSYEQYFGPGTRLTVT.

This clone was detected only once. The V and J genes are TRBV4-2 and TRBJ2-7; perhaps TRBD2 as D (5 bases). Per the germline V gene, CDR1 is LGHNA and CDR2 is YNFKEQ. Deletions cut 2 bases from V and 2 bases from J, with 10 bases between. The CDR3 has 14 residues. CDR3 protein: CASSQHGLAYEQYF. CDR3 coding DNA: TGTGCCAGCAGCCAACATGGACTGGCCTACGAGCAGTACTTC.

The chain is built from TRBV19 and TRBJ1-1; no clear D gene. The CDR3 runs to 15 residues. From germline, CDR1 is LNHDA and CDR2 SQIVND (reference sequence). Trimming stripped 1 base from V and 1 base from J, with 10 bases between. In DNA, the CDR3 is TGTGCCAGTAGTATAGGACCCCGGGGGAACACTGAAGCTTTCTTT. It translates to CASSIGPRGNTEAFF. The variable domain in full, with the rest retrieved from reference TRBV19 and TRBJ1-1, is DGGITQSPKYLFRKEGQNVTLSCEQNLNHDAMYWYRQDPGQGLRLIYYSQIVNDFQKGDIAEGYSVSREKKESFPLTVTSAQKNPTAFYLCASSIGPRGNTEAFFGQGTRLTVV.